This T cell receptor (beta chain) was captured by sequencing in a study of blood T cells in healthy people across ages (dated by TCRdb to between 2014 and 2016). Turning to the overall study: Template switching captured roughly one uniquely barcoded TCR beta cDNA molecule per two T cells in model experiments. To track age-related changes in TCR beta repertoire diversity, the study relied on deep sequencing normalized with unique cDNA molecular identifiers. Donors were grouped into four age groups: young (average roughly 15 years), middle-aged (39), aged (over 55) and long-lived (over 80). Donors of different ages were randomly distributed across sequencing lanes to avoid experimental bias. For two donors (one aged 18 to 30 and one aged 80 or older), the study analyzed two additional independent replicas of 1 million unique cDNA reads from the same blood draw.

What the research found in general, with its limitations: Estimates of total diversity based on one million sequenced T cells were regarded as lower bounds and as underestimates. There was a strong correlation between observed TCR beta diversity and the percentage of naive T cells measured by flow cytometry. Observed TCR beta diversity per million T cells fell roughly linearly with age, and a significant reduction was already apparent by age around 40. Donor CMV infection status was unknown, potentially confounding age-related changes in expanded clonotypes. Compared with the aged group, the long-lived group had more naive CD4+ T cells, fewer expanded clones and increased TCR diversity, a pattern suggesting age selection. Conclusive comparison of naive and antigen-experienced compartments was prevented by the profiling of bulk unsorted PBMCs.

This clonotype was detected only a few times. It has no known antigen specificity. No base quality values were provided; no much bigger clone lies one nucleotide off. Donors were 39 systemically healthy Caucasian individuals from Russia aged roughly 6 to 95 years. Each donor gave 8 to 10 milliliters of peripheral blood, collected into EDTA-treated Vacutainer tubes. Ficoll-Paque density-gradient centrifugation was used to isolate PBMCs, with at least 6 million per sample. Trizol reagent was used to extract total RNA from PBMCs, with at least 6 micrograms per sample. For every donor, flow cytometry on a PBMC aliquot measured the percentage of naive CD45RAhigh/CD27high T cells. Receptor libraries were prepared by 5' RACE. Sequencing was performed on an Illumina HiSeq 2500. The second PCR ran for roughly 7 to 12 cycles and used a J-beta primer mix along with a sample-barcoded 5' primer. A template-switch 5' adaptor carrying 12 random nucleotides introduced a unique molecular identifier onto each TCR beta cDNA molecule. Each sample yielded at least 3 million CDR3-containing paired-end reads. The Mint cDNA synthesis kit, primed by a TRBC-specific oligonucleotide, was used to synthesize first-strand cDNA from all RNA. All cDNA was treated with uracil-DNA glycosylase and then went through a first 18-cycle PCR with the universal primers M1SS and BC2_uni_R. The source study handled its data this way. For normalization, 1 million high-quality reads, each with a distinct molecular identifier, were randomly selected from each sample. Reads with shared molecular identifiers were discarded instead of being binned into consensus sequences. MiTCR, run with a Q25 quality threshold and the strictest error-elimination algorithm, handled CDR3 identification, clonotype clustering and error correction. A nonparametric unseen species model with Euler transformation was used to estimate lower-bound total TCR beta diversity. TCRdb reworked the public reads: Q25 trimming with fastp, MiXCR clone assembly, productive beta chains retained. Rows are unified per CDR3 protein, each entry keeping the most common DNA and genes. These V and J calls derive from TCRdb rather than the authors' analysis. The sample includes about 780,000 distinct CDR3 sequences, with around 50% observed a single time. In total, the top ten clones hold roughly 20% of the sample.

The sample comprised blood. The clonotype was recovered from a man aged 80 or over in good health.

The DNA reads as follows: TGCGCCAGCAGCCCGGACAGAGGGATCTATGGCTACACCTTC. Its translation reads: CASSPDRGIYGYTF. The V and J genes are TRBV5-1 and TRBJ1-2; matching of 6 bases hints at TRBD1 as the D gene. The germline V gene specifies SGHRS as CDR1 and YFSETQ as CDR2. Inclusive of the bounding cysteine and phenylalanine, the CDR3 is 14 residues long. CDR3 DNA is the only sequence kept; it has 42 bases, read in frame from the first base. Trimming at the junction amounts to 4 bases on V and 4 bases on J, and the germline ends lie 14 bases apart.